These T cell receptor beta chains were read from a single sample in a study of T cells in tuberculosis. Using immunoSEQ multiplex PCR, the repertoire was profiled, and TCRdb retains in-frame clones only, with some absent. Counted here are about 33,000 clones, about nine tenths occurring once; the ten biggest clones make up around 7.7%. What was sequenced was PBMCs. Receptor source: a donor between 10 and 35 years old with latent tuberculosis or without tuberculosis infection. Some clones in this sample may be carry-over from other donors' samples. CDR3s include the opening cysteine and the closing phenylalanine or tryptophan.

CDR3aa: CASSPRQGESSGNTIYF
v_gene: TRBV27
j_gene: TRBJ1-3

CDR3aa: CASSLYQRTYEQYF
v_gene: TRBV13
j_gene: TRBJ2-7

CDR3aa: CAWGAKGVGDTQYF
v_gene: TRBV30
j_gene: TRBJ2-3

CDR3aa: CASSLAGEGYTF
v_gene: TRBV11-2
j_gene: TRBJ1-2

CDR3aa: CASTGMGYEQYF
v_gene: TRBV6-5
j_gene: TRBJ2-7

CDR3aa: CASSFRPRVAFF
v_gene: TRBV28
j_gene: TRBJ1-1

CDR3aa: CASSMVRGREKLFF
v_gene: TRBV19
j_gene: TRBJ1-4

CDR3aa: CSAHDSYEQYF
v_gene: TRBV20-1
j_gene: TRBJ2-7

CDR3aa: CASSQGPTGSYGYTF
v_gene: TRBV4-1
j_gene: TRBJ1-2

CDR3aa: CASSRSSSYNEQFF
v_gene: TRBV6-6
j_gene: TRBJ2-1

CDR3aa: CARSLGQDYGYTF
v_gene: TRBV5-3
j_gene: TRBJ1-2

CDR3aa: CASRASFLEQYF
v_gene: TRBV28
j_gene: TRBJ2-7

CDR3aa: CAWSAIEGGSGYTF
v_gene: TRBV30
j_gene: TRBJ1-2

CDR3aa: CAWTGREMAGELFF
v_gene: TRBV30
j_gene: TRBJ2-2

CDR3aa: CASSDRVVAGELFF
v_gene: TRBV4-1
j_gene: TRBJ2-2

CDR3aa: CASSAEGQGQDTEAFF
v_gene: TRBV9
j_gene: TRBJ1-1

CDR3aa: CASSFLGGMNTEAFF
v_gene: TRBV5-1
j_gene: TRBJ1-1

CDR3aa: CASSAWTGKHGYTF
v_gene: TRBV7-2
j_gene: TRBJ1-2

CDR3aa: CASSGSMSGSYGYTF
v_gene: TRBV9
j_gene: TRBJ1-2

CDR3aa: CASSSRGSAYEQYF
v_gene: TRBV5-1
j_gene: TRBJ2-7

CDR3aa: CASSLRGPPYEQYF
v_gene: TRBV7-9
j_gene: TRBJ2-7

CDR3aa: CASSLLAPDSPLHF
v_gene: TRBV11-2
j_gene: TRBJ1-6

CDR3aa: CASSLQGFPSYNEQFF
v_gene: TRBV5-1
j_gene: TRBJ2-1

CDR3aa: CASSLGEGNTGELFF
v_gene: TRBV13
j_gene: TRBJ2-2

CDR3aa: CASSPDRGSGWPLHF
v_gene: TRBV4-1
j_gene: TRBJ1-6

CDR3aa: CASSEPGDRSYEQYF
v_gene: TRBV25-1
j_gene: TRBJ2-7

CDR3aa: CASSSPPSVQSPEHYGYTF
v_gene: TRBV7-9
j_gene: TRBJ1-2

CDR3aa: CSAAGGEQFF
v_gene: TRBV20-1
j_gene: TRBJ2-1

CDR3aa: CASSSGLATYEQYF
v_gene: TRBV9
j_gene: TRBJ2-7

CDR3aa: CATEIDKNTEAFF
v_gene: TRBV10-3
j_gene: TRBJ1-1

CDR3aa: CASSYRGSLYGYTF
v_gene: TRBV6-5
j_gene: TRBJ1-2

CDR3aa: CASRDTLYEKLFF
v_gene: TRBV6-6
j_gene: TRBJ1-4

CDR3aa: CASRVTGLNEQYF
v_gene: TRBV2
j_gene: TRBJ2-7

CDR3aa: CASKTPGLGNTEAFF
v_gene: TRBV28
j_gene: TRBJ1-1

CDR3aa: CASSLRKYEKLFF
v_gene: TRBV27
j_gene: TRBJ1-4

CDR3aa: CASSLASNEKLFF
v_gene: TRBV5-1
j_gene: TRBJ1-4

CDR3aa: CASWTVHGYTF
v_gene: TRBV6-1
j_gene: TRBJ1-2

CDR3aa: CASSRYRTGSRNEQFF
v_gene: TRBV28
j_gene: TRBJ2-1

CDR3aa: CASSASDRGLGEQYF
v_gene: TRBV21-1
j_gene: TRBJ2-7

CDR3aa: CASTSSGNTEAFF
v_gene: TRBV27
j_gene: TRBJ1-1

CDR3aa: CASSRGFASGNTIYF
v_gene: TRBV18
j_gene: TRBJ1-3

CDR3aa: CASSRYSGTSGSLGNEQFF
v_gene: TRBV27
j_gene: TRBJ2-1

CDR3aa: CASSGTGSGYTF
v_gene: TRBV2
j_gene: TRBJ1-2

CDR3aa: CSAPGADTQYF
v_gene: TRBV20-1
j_gene: TRBJ2-3

CDR3aa: CATSRDYKSEQFF
v_gene: TRBV15
j_gene: TRBJ2-1

CDR3aa: CASSRPGGDGTGELFF
v_gene: TRBV5-4
j_gene: TRBJ2-2

CDR3aa: CAYSGQGLSNQPQHF
v_gene: TRBV19
j_gene: TRBJ1-5